This TCR beta chain was sequenced for a study of response to subunit inactivated influenza vaccine. The sample holds a few counts of this clonotype. What it recognizes is unknown. Looked up from germline, CDR1 is MDHEN and CDR2 is SYDVKM. This CDR3 comprises 16 residues. V was pared by 7 bases and J by 1 base, with 3 bases of the junction left unmatched. A single record per CDR3 protein comes from TCRdb applying MiXCR to the RT-PCR reads. Of 650,000 to 800,000 distinct CDR3 sequences listed, about 15% are singletons. Study-level findings and limits: Authors suggested seasonal influenza vaccinations each recruit few new T cells.

The clonotype originates from a man aged 50 to 60 who received an inactivated influenza vaccine. Material: PBMCs from blood, obtained roughly 15 days before vaccination. The chain has TRBV28 and TRBJ2-1; 14 bases agree with TRBD2. The CDR3 nucleotides are TGTGCCAGCAACGGACTAGCGGGAGGATCCTACAATGAGCAGTTCTTC. This sequence encodes CASNGLAGGSYNEQFF.